This passage covers 5 T cell receptor beta chains from one sample sequenced in a study of shared clonotypes between healthy human individuals. The table came from immunoSEQ multiplex PCR; TCRdb's copy has only in-frame clones and leaves some out. This table holds fewer than 400,000 clones, roughly 70% found once. Sequencing was carried out using memory CD4+ T cells sorted from blood. Subset reported: CD45RA-negative fraction. These TCRs come from a man in his thirties or forties in good health.

In this sample, this clone turned up a few times. The chain couples TRBV19 to TRBJ2-2, with unresolved D. Germline lookup yields CDR1 LNHDA and CDR2 SQIVND (reference sequence). The CDR3 has 15 residues. Trimming removed 10 bases from V and 6 bases from J, with 21 bases in between. Written as DNA, the CDR3 is TGTGCCACGACGAACGCTGGAAGTAGGTCCGGGGAGCTGTTTTTT. This codes for CATTNAGSRSGELFF.

In the case of this clone: This may arise from a read error, as a much more abundant clone is one base away. V and J are TRBV29-1 and TRBJ2-7; perhaps D is TRBD1 or TRBD2 (5 bases each). Trimming shortened V by 6 bases and J by 0 bases, and 6 bases separated the two germline ends. There are 11 residues in the CDR3. Per the germline V gene, CDR1 is SQVTM and CDR2 is ANQGSEA. The CDR3 bases are TGCAGCGTCGGGGCCTCCTACGAGCAGTACTTC. Its protein is CSVGASYEQYF.

The chain's CDR3 is CASSLTKGVGELFF. The CDR3 bases are TGTGCCAGCAGCTTAACGAAGGGGGTCGGGGAGCTGTTTTTT. This chain connects TRBV7-3 to TRBJ2-2; possible D gene TRBD1, 6 bases. CDR1 SGHTA and CDR2 FQGTGA come from the germline V gene. Trimming left V 0 bases short and J 7 bases short, with 9 bases between. The CDR3 sequence is 14 residues long.

This clone was seen many times. The same CDR3 can be traced to other DNA sequences in this sample. J is TRBJ2-1 and V is TRBV18; 8 nucleotides align to TRBD2. The CDR3 covers 16 residues. The germline V gene has CDR1 KGHSH and CDR2 LQKENI. The V gene end was trimmed by 4 bases and the J gene end by 4 bases; junction bases not matched to a gene: 9. CDR3 protein: CASSLTGTRSYNEQFF. As DNA, the CDR3 is TGTGCCAGCTCACTAACCGGGACTAGGAGTTACAATGAGCAGTTCTTC. The full variable domain, with the rest looked up from reference TRBV18 and TRBJ2-1, is NAGVMQNPRHLVRRRGQEARLRCSPMKGHSHVYWYRQLPEEGLKFMVYLQKENIIDESGMPKERFSAEFPKEGPSILRIQQVVRGDSAAYFCASSLTGTRSYNEQFFGPGTRLTVL.

Many counts were recorded for this clone. This chain uses TRBV28 with TRBJ2-1; 13 bases match TRBD2. Trimming at V came to 5 bases and at J to 2 bases, leaving 12 bases not matched to a gene. This CDR3 has 19 residues. Germline V gene lookup returns CDR1 MDHEN and CDR2 SYDVKM. CDR3 residues: CASSLRTSGSLGPYNEQFF. In DNA, the CDR3 is TGTGCCAGCAGTCTGCGGACTAGCGGGAGCCTAGGTCCCTACAATGAGCAGTTCTTC.